These 14 T cell receptor beta chains were all obtained from the same sample, sequenced in a study of early T cells in non-severe SARS-CoV-2 infection. TCRdb passed the 5' RACE reads through MiXCR, listing each CDR3 protein once. The sample includes tens of thousands of distinct CDR3 sequences, over 7.5% of them seen just once. Sequenced material: whole blood. The receptor source for this set is an adult who was a healthcare worker with PCR-confirmed SARS-CoV-2 infection or an uninfected control (not recorded which).

This clonotype occurred many times. This rearrangement joins TRBV6-5 to TRBJ2-7; tentatively, D is TRBD2 (6 bases). The germline V gene has CDR1 MNHEY and CDR2 SVGAGI. This CDR3 has 14 amino acids. Trimming stripped 2 bases from V and 6 bases from J, with 14 bases between. CDR3 in DNA: TGTGCCAGCAGTTACGACTCGGGGGTCGGCGAGCAGTACTTC. It is translated as CASSYDSGVGEQYF.

This clonotype was recorded at least ten times. The chain combines TRBV27 with TRBJ2-1, with 7 bases identical to TRBD2. V shed 3 bases and J 6 bases; nucleotides not matched to a gene: 2. The germline V gene encodes CDR1 MNHEY and CDR2 SMNVEV (reference sequence). The CDR3 covers 13 residues. The CDR3 nucleotides are TGTGCCAGCAGTTTTGGCGGGGGCAATGAGCAGTTCTTC. Its protein is CASSFGGGNEQFF.

The chain uses TRBV6-5 and TRBJ2-7, with 8 bases fitting TRBD2. V shed 0 bases, J shed 6 bases, and the junction held 4 bases outside the gene matches. The CDR3 has 14 amino acids. The germline CDR1 and CDR2 sequences are MNHEY and SVGAGI. Here the CDR3 DNA reads TGTGCCAGCAGTTACTCCGGGACTAGGGCCGAGCAGTACTTC. Protein sequence: CASSYSGTRAEQYF.

This clonotype was recorded many times. J is TRBJ1-2 and V is TRBV9; D uncertain. The CDR3 length is 13 residues. V was shortened by 1 base and J by 2 bases, with 6 bases between the two germline ends. CDR1 SGDLS and CDR2 YYNGEE come from the germline V gene. CDR3 sequence: CASSVSQNYGYTF. CDR3 in DNA: TGTGCCAGCAGCGTAAGTCAGAACTATGGCTACACCTTC.

This clonotype was seen at least ten times. V and J are TRBV7-9 and TRBJ2-1; the D is unclear. The CDR3 is 15 residues long. Germline CDR1 is SEHNR and CDR2 is FQNEAQ (reference sequence). The V end lost 4 bases, the J end lost 5 bases, and 15 bases lay between the germline ends. The CDR3 reads CASSSITSYHNEQFF. The CDR3 DNA is TGTGCCAGCAGCTCTATTACCAGTTATCACAATGAGCAGTTCTTC.

This clonotype was observed a few times. V and J are TRBV3-1 and TRBJ2-5, with D tentatively TRBD2 (5 bases). The CDR3 spans 12 residues. Germline V gene lookup returns CDR1 LGHDT and CDR2 YNNKEL (reference sequence). The ends were cut back, 3 bases at V and 12 bases at J, with 14 bases in the middle. The chain's CDR3 is CASSHEGRAKYF. The DNA of the CDR3 is TGTGCCAGCAGCCACGAGGGTAGAGCTAAGTACTTC.

Many counts were recorded for this clonotype. The chain combines TRBV5-1 with TRBJ2-7, with TRBD1 matching over 8 bases. CDR3 size: 15 residues. From germline, CDR1 is SGHRS and CDR2 YFSETQ. J gave up 0 bases and V 0 bases, and 2 bases lay outside the gene matches. CDR3 in DNA: TGCGCCAGCAGCTTGGGGACAGGGTTCTCCTACGAGCAGTACTTC. Residues: CASSLGTGFSYEQYF.

In its sample, this clonotype was seen a few times. The chain couples TRBV9 to TRBJ1-1; no clear D gene. V was cut by 0 bases and J by 1 base, with 10 bases left in between. CDR3 length equals 15 residues. CDR1 and CDR2 (germline): SGDLS, YYNGEE. This chain's CDR3 is CASSVAAAENTEAFF. CDR3 DNA sequence: TGTGCCAGCAGCGTAGCGGCAGCGGAGAACACTGAAGCTTTCTTT. Full variable domain (remainder filled in from reference TRBV9 and TRBJ1-1): DSGVTQTPKHLITATGQRVTLRCSPRSGDLSVYWYQQSLDQGLQFLIQYYNGEERAKGNILERFSAQQFPDLHSELNLSSLELGDSALYFCASSVAAAENTEAFFGQGTRLTVV.

This clonotype was seen more than once but under ten times. The rearrangement uses TRBV4-3 and TRBJ2-1, with D uncertain. V lost 0 bases and J 9 bases, leaving 9 bases between the germline ends. Germline assignment: CDR1 LGHNA and CDR2 YSLEER. This CDR3 spans 13 amino acids. The CDR3 loop reads CASSQDSGSEQFF. The CDR3 bases are TGCGCCAGCAGCCAAGATAGTGGATCTGAGCAGTTCTTC.

This clonotype was seen more than once but under ten times. The V gene is TRBV7-9, the J gene TRBJ2-7; a weak D match, TRBD2 (6 bases). Germline assignment: CDR1 SEHNR and CDR2 FQNEAQ (reference sequence). The V gene lost 0 bases and the J gene lost 4 bases, with 10 bases spanning the gap. This CDR3 comprises 14 residues. This CDR3 is CASSLAGGTYEQYF. DNA for the CDR3: TGTGCCAGCAGCTTAGCGGGAGGTACTTACGAGCAGTACTTC.

This clonotype was recorded many times. The V call is TRBV7-9, the J call TRBJ2-3; a weak D match, TRBD2 (6 bases). This CDR3 has 14 amino acids. Trimming took off 7 bases at V and 0 bases at J, with 11 bases between the two ends. Germline CDR1 is SEHNR and CDR2 is FQNEAQ (reference sequence). Written as DNA, the CDR3 is TGTGCCAGCACCATAGCGGCTAGCACAGATACGCAGTATTTT. Its translation is CASTIAASTDTQYF.

The chain joins TRBV6-6 to TRBJ2-3; TRBD2 agrees at 10 bases. The CDR3 totals 19 residues. CDR1 and CDR2 from the germline V gene are MNHNY and SVGAGI (reference sequence). V gave up 5 bases and J gave up 6 bases; unmatched junction bases: 20. CDR3 loop: CASSQTIIAGGDGRDTQYF. The CDR3 DNA is TGTGCCAGCAGTCAAACGATCATAGCGGGAGGCGATGGGAGGGATACGCAGTATTTT.

V usage is TRBV7-9 and J usage is TRBJ2-7; weak D call: TRBD1 (6 bases). CDR1 and CDR2 (germline): SEHNR, FQNEAQ (reference sequence). V dropped 5 bases and J dropped 1 base, with 21 bases sitting between them. The CDR3 is 17 residues long. In DNA, the CDR3 is TGTGCCAGCAGCCTCAGGCTACAGGGATTGCGGTCCTACGAGCAGTACTTC. Protein product: CASSLRLQGLRSYEQYF.

A note on this clonotype: This may come from a read error, since a much larger clone is one base off. The CDR3 does not end in the conserved phenylalanine or tryptophan, so this is likely a read error. V and J are TRBV12-3 or TRBV12-4 and TRBJ2-1; possibly TRBD2 for D (6 bases). This CDR3 region has 15 residues. V was shortened by 3 bases and J by 8 bases, with 17 bases between the two germline ends. CDR3 sequence reads: CASSLWRVFVYEQFS. The CDR3 DNA is TGTGCCAGCAGTTTGTGGAGGGTCTTCGTTTATGAGCAGTTCTCC.